The 14 T cell receptor beta chains given below trace back to one sample, sequenced in a study of T cell repertoires in cytomegalovirus infection. TCRdb re-derived calls from the reads in MiXCR, one entry per CDR3 protein. The sample holds fewer than 200,000 distinct CDR3 sequences, 9.5% seen once. The material sequenced was PBMCs. The receptors stem from a human donor in good health (CMV status not recorded). Some clones in this sample may be carry-over from other donors' samples.

This clonotype occurred a few times. The V call is TRBV9, the J call TRBJ2-3, with 11 nucleotides matching TRBD2. Trimming cost V 0 bases and J 5 bases; bases outside gene matches: 2. The CDR3 runs to 15 residues. Germline assignment: CDR1 SGDLS and CDR2 YYNGEE. The CDR3 nucleotides are TGTGCCAGCAGCGTAGCTAGCGGGGGGCGAGATACGCAGTATTTT. Protein sequence: CASSVASGGRDTQYF.

This clonotype occurred many times. This rearrangement joins TRBV7-2 to TRBJ1-6; TRBD1 might be the D (6 bases). The V gene's germline CDR1 is SGHTA and CDR2 FQGNSA. V lost 3 bases and J 10 bases, leaving 13 bases between the germline ends. The CDR3 contains 14 residues. CDR3 DNA sequence: TGTGCCAGCAGCTTCCGGGGAGGGGGGTCACCCCTCCACTTT. Translating gives CASSFRGGGSPLHF.

This clonotype was found many times. The rearrangement joins TRBV7-2 to TRBJ2-7; D unclear. V lost 0 bases and J 6 bases, leaving 9 bases between the germline ends. Germline V lookup: CDR1 SGHTA, CDR2 FQGNSA. The CDR3 totals 13 residues. The CDR3: CASSLAWLGEQYF. DNA for the CDR3: TGTGCCAGCAGCTTAGCATGGTTAGGCGAGCAGTACTTC.

There are a few counts of this clonotype. J is TRBJ2-5 and V is TRBV4-1; tentative D call: TRBD2 (5 bases). V lost 4 bases, J lost 4 bases, and 13 bases lay in between. CDR1 is MGHRA and CDR2 is YSYEKL in the germline V gene. The CDR3 covers 14 residues. The CDR3 is CASSLLVVGETQYF. CDR3 nucleotides: TGCGCCAGCAGCCTACTAGTCGTTGGAGAGACCCAGTACTTC.

This clonotype showed up just a few times. The chain combines TRBV4-3 with TRBJ2-3; a weak D match, TRBD2 (5 bases). CDR1 and CDR2 (germline): LGHNA, YSLEER. Trimming removed 4 bases from V and 1 base from J, with 12 bases in between. The CDR3 extends over 15 amino acids. The DNA of the CDR3 is TGCGCCAGCAGCCCATCTATGGGAGGCACAGATACGCAGTATTTT. Translating gives CASSPSMGGTDTQYF.

This clonotype was counted at least ten times. The chain employs TRBV28 and TRBJ1-5, with no clear D. Germline V CDR1 and CDR2: MDHEN, SYDVKM. This CDR3 is 14 amino acids long. The V end was cut by 5 bases, the J end by 3 bases, with 11 bases between. As DNA, the CDR3 is TGTGCCAGCAGTGTAACAGCAATCAATCAGCCCCAGCATTTT. It is translated as CASSVTAINQPQHF.

As for this clonotype: Given a much more abundant clone one base away, this may be a read error. The chain has TRBV6-2 or TRBV6-3 and TRBJ2-7, with D tentatively TRBD1 (5 bases). CDR1 MNHEY and CDR2 SVGEGT come from the germline V gene. The CDR3 covers 14 residues. CDR3 nucleotide sequence: TGTGCCAGCAGTTACGGCCAGGGCACCTACGAGCTGTACTTC. Translated, it gives CASSYGQGTYELYF.

V is TRBV12-3 or TRBV12-4 and J is TRBJ2-7; 9 positions match TRBD1. V shed 7 bases, J shed 3 bases, and the junction held 7 bases outside the gene matches. The CDR3 has 14 amino acids. CDR3: CASTHRGRGYEQYF. CDR3 DNA: TGTGCCAGCACTCACAGGGGGCGCGGCTACGAGCAGTACTTC.

This clonotype occurred a few times. The CDR3: CASKHAGTGAYNEQFF. DNA for the CDR3: TGTGCCAGCAAACACGCCGGGACAGGGGCCTACAATGAGCAGTTCTTC. The chain carries TRBV28 and TRBJ2-1; 10 bases are a match to TRBD1. The V gene's germline CDR1 is MDHEN and CDR2 SYDVKM. CDR3 length: 16 amino acids. The trim removed 7 bases at V and 2 bases at J, leaving 8 bases unmatched. Combining the CDR3 with reference TRBV28 and TRBJ2-1 gives the whole variable domain DVKVTQSSRYLVKRTGEKVFLECVQDMDHENMFWYRQDPGLGLRLIYFSYDVKMKEKGDIPEGYSVSREKKERFSLILESASTNQTSMYLCASKHAGTGAYNEQFFGPGTRLTVL.

This clonotype was seen a few times. The rearrangement links TRBV6-1 to TRBJ1-5, with D possibly TRBD1 on 5 matching bases. The CDR3 has 13 residues. Trimming cost V 3 bases and J 7 bases, with 10 bases left between them. Looked up from germline, CDR1 is MNHNS and CDR2 is SASEGT. Here the CDR3 DNA reads TGTGCCAGCAGTGATGGACAAGGGCAGCCCCAGCATTTT. Translated: CASSDGQGQPQHF.

The V call is TRBV12-3 or TRBV12-4, the J call TRBJ2-7; 10 bases align to TRBD1. Trimming at V came to 3 bases and at J to 13 bases, leaving 6 bases not matched to a gene. The CDR3 has 12 amino acids. The DNA for the CDR3 is TGTGCCAGCAGTTTTCCCGACAGGGGGCAATACTTC. Its translation: CASSFPDRGQYF.

This clonotype was counted ten times or more. The chain links TRBV14 to TRBJ1-1; no firm D call. Germline V gene sequence: CDR1 SGHDN, CDR2 FVKESK. Trimming took 5 bases from V and 1 from J, leaving 8 bases between them. This CDR3 is 13 amino acids long. The CDR3, as DNA: TGTGCCAGCAGCGTCAAAACGAACACTGAAGCTTTCTTT. Amino acid sequence: CASSVKTNTEAFF.

The gene calls are TRBV30 and TRBJ2-5; the D is unclear. Deletions cut 6 bases from V and 5 bases from J, with 10 bases between. The CDR3 has 11 amino acids. CDR1 is GTSNPN, CDR2 SVGIG, per germline (reference sequence). This chain's CDR3 is CACGGSETQYF. For the CDR3, the DNA is TGTGCCTGTGGTGGATCGGAGACCCAGTACTTC.

This clonotype was seen only a few times. The chain joins TRBV6-5 to TRBJ2-2; 8 positions agree with TRBD2. This CDR3 is 16 amino acids long. J was trimmed by 4 bases and V by 6 bases; bases with no gene match: 10. Germline loops: CDR1 MNHEY, CDR2 SVGAGI. The DNA for the CDR3 is TGTGCCAGCAGACCCAGCGGGGGATCGGTCACCGGGGAGCTGTTTTTT. Its translation is CASRPSGGSVTGELFF.